The 14 T cell receptor beta chains presented below share a single source sample, sequenced in a study of blood T cell repertoires in COVID-19. The data were produced by immunoSEQ multiplex PCR, yet TCRdb's version contains in-frame clones alone and is incomplete. The sample shows over 200,000 clones, roughly nine tenths of them seen only once. The material sequenced was PBMCs or T cells enriched from blood (not recorded which). The receptors derive from a human donor in a cohort exposed to, infected with or recovered from COVID-19 (not recorded which). The donor label of this sample is uncertain.

J is TRBJ1-5 and V is TRBV19; no firm D call. CDR3 size: 14 residues. The ends were cut back, 8 bases at V and 0 bases at J, with 11 bases in the middle. CDR1 and CDR2 (germline): LNHDA, SQIVND (reference sequence). As DNA, the CDR3 is TGTGCCAGTGGGGAGGTTATTAGCAATCAGCCCCAGCATTTT. Translated: CASGEVISNQPQHF.

This clone has only a few counts. This chain links TRBV5-1 with TRBJ1-1; D might be TRBD1 (5 bases). There are 16 residues in the CDR3. Trimming took 3 bases from V and 0 from J, leaving 15 bases between them. The germline gives CDR1 SGHRS, CDR2 YFSETQ. In DNA form, the CDR3 reads TGCGCCAGCAGCTCCACCTCGTCGGGGGTGAACACTGAAGCTTTCTTT. Its protein product is CASSSTSSGVNTEAFF.

CDR3: CASTEGSGTEAFF. CDR3 nucleotide sequence: TGTGCCAGCACCGAAGGTTCGGGGACTGAAGCTTTCTTT. The V gene is TRBV2, the J gene TRBJ1-1; D is unresolved. CDR3 length equals 13 residues. Trimming cost V 7 bases and J 5 bases, with 14 bases left between them. Germline assignment: CDR1 SNHLY and CDR2 FYNNEI.

Remarks on this clone: This may arise from a read error, as a much more abundant clone is one base away. V usage is TRBV6-2 or TRBV6-3 and J usage is TRBJ1-1, with TRBD1 as a possible D gene (6 bases). Germline CDR1 MNHEY, CDR2 SVGEGT. Deletions cut 6 bases from V and 5 bases from J, with 7 bases between. CDR3 length: 11 residues. In DNA form, the CDR3 reads TGTGCCAGCAGCCAGGGGACTGAAGCTTTCTTT. This encodes CASSQGTEAFF.

V and J are TRBV7-8 and TRBJ2-1; 8 bases map to TRBD1. The germline CDR1 and CDR2 sequences are SGHVS and FQNEAQ. The CDR3 is made up of 15 amino acids. V was clipped by 4 bases and J by 4 bases; unmatched bases: 6. Written as DNA, the CDR3 is TGTGCCAGCAGCTCCAGGACAGGGAGTTACAATGAGCAGTTCTTC. It translates to CASSSRTGSYNEQFF.

This clone was seen just once. The CDR3 region has the DNA TGTGCCAGCAGCCTCCCGAGGACAGGGGGCGCGGGGACTGAAGCTTTCTTT. This gives the protein CASSLPRTGGAGTEAFF. The chain employs TRBV7-9 and TRBJ1-1; 11 bases match TRBD1. This CDR3 is built from 17 residues. CDR1 is SEHNR and CDR2 is FQNEAQ in the germline V gene (reference sequence). J lost 5 bases, V lost 5 bases, and 13 bases had no gene match.

This chain uses TRBV27 with TRBJ1-4; TRBD1 is a possible D gene (6 bases). V shed 7 bases and J shed 7 bases, with 13 bases lying between them. Per the germline V gene, CDR1 is MNHEY and CDR2 is SMNVEV (reference sequence). CDR3 size: 13 residues. CDR3 bases: TGTGCCAGCACCGCCAGGGGAGCTGAAAAACTGTTTTTT. This translates into CASTARGAEKLFF.

The rearrangement uses TRBV18 and TRBJ1-5; TRBD1 matches 9 bases. The germline CDR1 and CDR2 sequences are KGHSH and LQKENI. V lost 6 bases to trimming and J lost 5 bases; unmatched junction nucleotides: 5. The CDR3 is made up of 14 amino acids. This chain's CDR3 is CASSLQGADQPQHF. DNA for the CDR3: TGTGCCAGCTCTCTACAGGGGGCGGATCAGCCCCAGCATTTT.

V gene TRBV2 combines with J gene TRBJ1-3, with no clear D. The CDR3 spans 17 residues. V was clipped by 0 bases and J by 1 base, with 13 bases between them. Looked up from germline, CDR1 is SNHLY and CDR2 is FYNNEI. CDR3 in amino acids: CASSEALPARSGNTIYF. The CDR3 coding sequence is TGTGCCAGCAGTGAAGCGCTTCCCGCACGGTCTGGAAACACCATATATTTT.

Worth noting for this clone: This sample also contains other DNA sequences that code for the same CDR3. The rearrangement links TRBV5-1 to TRBJ1-1; 8 positions match TRBD1. Germline assignment: CDR1 SGHRS and CDR2 YFSETQ. V trimming: 3 bases; J trimming: 0 bases; junction bases outside the gene matches: 1. The CDR3 runs 14 residues. The chain's CDR3 is CASSSTGVNTEAFF. Here the CDR3 DNA reads TGCGCCAGCAGCTCGACAGGGGTGAACACTGAAGCTTTCTTT. Together with reference TRBV5-1 and TRBJ1-1, the CDR3 gives the full variable domain: KAGVTQTPRYLIKTRGQQVTLSCSPISGHRSVSWYQQTPGQGLQFLFEYFSETQRNKGNFPGRFSGRQFSNSRSEMNVSTLELGDSALYLCASSSTGVNTEAFFGQGTRLTVV.

The CDR3 protein is CASSQGQASYEQYF. In nucleotides, the CDR3 is TGCGCCAGCAGCCAGGGACAGGCGTCCTACGAGCAGTACTTC. The rearrangement joins TRBV4-1 to TRBJ2-7, with 8 bases identical to TRBD1. The germline CDR1 and CDR2 sequences are MGHRA and YSYEKL. The trim removed 3 bases at V and 1 base at J, leaving 2 bases unmatched. The CDR3 extends over 14 amino acids.

The chain has TRBV6-6 and TRBJ1-1, with a tentative D call TRBD1 (6 bases). V gave up 10 bases and J gave up 5 bases, with 26 bases separating them. Per the germline V gene, CDR1 is MNHNY and CDR2 is SVGAGI (reference sequence). The CDR3 runs to 16 residues. The CDR3 sequence: CATGKGAGASRTEAFF. The CDR3 DNA sequence: TGTGCCACCGGCAAGGGCGCAGGGGCAAGTCGAACTGAAGCTTTCTTT.

The rearrangement uses TRBV9 and TRBJ2-3; D perhaps matches TRBD1 (5 bases). The ends were cut back, 0 bases at V and 4 bases at J, with 15 bases in the middle. This CDR3 contains 16 residues. Germline V gives CDR1 SGDLS, CDR2 YYNGEE. The CDR3 loop reads CASSVDVGPPPDTQYF. CDR3 in DNA: TGTGCCAGCAGCGTAGACGTGGGGCCCCCCCCAGATACGCAGTATTTT. Complete variable domain (other parts from reference TRBV9 and TRBJ2-3): DSGVTQTPKHLITATGQRVTLRCSPRSGDLSVYWYQQSLDQGLQFLIQYYNGEERAKGNILERFSAQQFPDLHSELNLSSLELGDSALYFCASSVDVGPPPDTQYFGPGTRLTVL.

The chain employs TRBV21-1 and TRBJ2-7; the tabulated D call, TRBD2, remains unverified against the DNA. TRBV21-1 is described as a pseudogene. This CDR3 has 11 amino acids. This CDR3 reads CASSRCGEQYF. The CDR3, as DNA: TGTGCCAGCAGCAGATGCGGTGAGCAGTACTTC.